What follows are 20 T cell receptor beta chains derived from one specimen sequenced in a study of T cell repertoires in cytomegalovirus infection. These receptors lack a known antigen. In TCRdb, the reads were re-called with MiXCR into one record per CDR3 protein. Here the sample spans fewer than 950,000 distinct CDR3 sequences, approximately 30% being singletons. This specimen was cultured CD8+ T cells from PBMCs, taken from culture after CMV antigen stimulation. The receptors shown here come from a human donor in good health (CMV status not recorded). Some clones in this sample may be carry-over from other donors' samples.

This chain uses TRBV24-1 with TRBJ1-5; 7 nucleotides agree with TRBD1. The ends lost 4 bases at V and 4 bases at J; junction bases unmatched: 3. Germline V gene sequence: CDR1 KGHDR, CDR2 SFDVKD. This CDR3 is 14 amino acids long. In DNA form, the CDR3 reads TGTGCCACCAGTGACCGGACAGGAAATCAGCCCCAGCATTTT. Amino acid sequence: CATSDRTGNQPQHF.

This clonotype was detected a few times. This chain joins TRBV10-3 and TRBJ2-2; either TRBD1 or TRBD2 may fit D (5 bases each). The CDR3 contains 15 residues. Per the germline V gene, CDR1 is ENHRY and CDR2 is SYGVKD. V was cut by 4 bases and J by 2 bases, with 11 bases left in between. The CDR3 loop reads CAISVGDGNTGELFF. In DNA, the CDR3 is TGTGCCATCAGTGTTGGGGACGGTAACACCGGGGAGCTGTTTTTT.

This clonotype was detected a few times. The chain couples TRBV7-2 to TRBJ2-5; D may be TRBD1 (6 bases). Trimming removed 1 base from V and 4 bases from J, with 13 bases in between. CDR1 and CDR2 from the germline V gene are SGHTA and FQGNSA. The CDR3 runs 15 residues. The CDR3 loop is CASSLGHRVGETQYF. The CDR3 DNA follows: TGTGCCAGCAGCTTAGGGCACAGGGTGGGAGAGACCCAGTACTTC.

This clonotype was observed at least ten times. DNA for the CDR3: TGTGCCAGCTCACCATTGTCCAGTGAAGCTTTCTTT. Protein sequence: CASSPLSSEAFF. V usage is TRBV18 and J usage is TRBJ1-1; D not certain. Germline values: CDR1 KGHSH, CDR2 LQKENI. The V gene lost 2 bases and the J gene lost 7 bases, with 8 bases spanning the gap. This CDR3 contains 12 residues.

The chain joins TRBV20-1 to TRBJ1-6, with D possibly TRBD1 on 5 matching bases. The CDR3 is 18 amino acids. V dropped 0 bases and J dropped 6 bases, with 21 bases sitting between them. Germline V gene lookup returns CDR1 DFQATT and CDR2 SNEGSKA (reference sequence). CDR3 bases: TGCAGTGCTAGAGATCTTCTTGGTCCCGGGACTTTTAATTCACCCCTCCACTTT. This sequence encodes CSARDLLGPGTFNSPLHF.

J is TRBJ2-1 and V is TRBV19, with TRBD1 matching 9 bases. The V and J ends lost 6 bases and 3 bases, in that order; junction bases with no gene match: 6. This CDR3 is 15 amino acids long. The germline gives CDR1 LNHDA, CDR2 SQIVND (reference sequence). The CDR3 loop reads CASSLRQGGYNEQFF. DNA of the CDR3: TGTGCCAGTAGCCTTAGACAGGGGGGCTACAATGAGCAGTTCTTC. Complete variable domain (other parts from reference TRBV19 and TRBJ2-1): DGGITQSPKYLFRKEGQNVTLSCEQNLNHDAMYWYRQDPGQGLRLIYYSQIVNDFQKGDIAEGYSVSREKKESFPLTVTSAQKNPTAFYLCASSLRQGGYNEQFFGPGTRLTVL.

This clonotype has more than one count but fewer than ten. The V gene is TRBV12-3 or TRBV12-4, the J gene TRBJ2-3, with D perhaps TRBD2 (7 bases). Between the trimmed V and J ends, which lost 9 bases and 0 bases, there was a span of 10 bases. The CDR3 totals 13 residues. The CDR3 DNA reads TGTGCCAGTGGGGGGGCCAGCACAGATACGCAGTATTTT. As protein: CASGGASTDTQYF.

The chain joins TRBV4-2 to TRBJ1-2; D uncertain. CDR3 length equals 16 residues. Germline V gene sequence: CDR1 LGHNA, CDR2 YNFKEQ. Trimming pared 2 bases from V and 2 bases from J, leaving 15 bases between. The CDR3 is CASSQSLGGENYGYTF. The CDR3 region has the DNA TGTGCCAGCAGCCAATCTCTTGGCGGGGAGAACTATGGCTACACCTTC.

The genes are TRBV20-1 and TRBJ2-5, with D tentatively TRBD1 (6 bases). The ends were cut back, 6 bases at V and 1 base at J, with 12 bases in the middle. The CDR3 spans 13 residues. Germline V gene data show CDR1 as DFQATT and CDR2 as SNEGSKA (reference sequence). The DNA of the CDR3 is TGCAGTGCAACGGACAGCCCCCAAGAGACCCAGTACTTC. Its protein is CSATDSPQETQYF.

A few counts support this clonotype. CDR3 sequence reads: CASSSYGTVSYNSPLHF. The CDR3, as DNA: TGTGCCAGCAGCAGCTACGGGACAGTCTCCTATAATTCACCCCTCCACTTT. The chain recombines TRBV5-5 with TRBJ1-6; the match to TRBD1 covers 7 bases. The junction had 7 bases not matched to a gene; V was cut back by 4 bases and J by 0 bases. CDR3 length equals 17 residues. CDR1 is SGHKS, CDR2 YYEKEE, per germline (reference sequence).

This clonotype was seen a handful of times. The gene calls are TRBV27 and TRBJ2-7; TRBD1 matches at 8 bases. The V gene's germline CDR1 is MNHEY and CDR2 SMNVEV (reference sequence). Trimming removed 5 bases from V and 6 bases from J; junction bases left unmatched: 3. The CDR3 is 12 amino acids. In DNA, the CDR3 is TGTGCCAGCAGTAAAACAGGGGGCGAGCAGTACGTC. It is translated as CASSKTGGEQYV.

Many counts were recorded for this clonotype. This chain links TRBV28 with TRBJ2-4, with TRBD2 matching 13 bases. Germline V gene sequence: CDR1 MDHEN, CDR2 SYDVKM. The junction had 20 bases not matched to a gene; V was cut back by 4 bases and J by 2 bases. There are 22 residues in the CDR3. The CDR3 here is CASSYQQWTSGGSRGTKNIQYF. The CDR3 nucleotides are TGTGCCAGCAGTTATCAACAGTGGACTAGCGGGGGCTCGAGGGGCACCAAAAACATTCAGTACTTC. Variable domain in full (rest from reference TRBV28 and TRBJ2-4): DVKVTQSSRYLVKRTGEKVFLECVQDMDHENMFWYRQDPGLGLRLIYFSYDVKMKEKGDIPEGYSVSREKKERFSLILESASTNQTSMYLCASSYQQWTSGGSRGTKNIQYFGAGTRLSVL.

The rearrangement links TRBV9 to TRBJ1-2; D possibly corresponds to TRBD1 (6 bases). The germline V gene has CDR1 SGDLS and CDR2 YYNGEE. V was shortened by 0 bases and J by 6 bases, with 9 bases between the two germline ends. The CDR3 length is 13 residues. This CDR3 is CASSVGRTDGYTF. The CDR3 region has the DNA TGTGCCAGCAGCGTAGGACGGACAGATGGCTACACCTTC. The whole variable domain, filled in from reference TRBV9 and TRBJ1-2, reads DSGVTQTPKHLITATGQRVTLRCSPRSGDLSVYWYQQSLDQGLQFLIQYYNGEERAKGNILERFSAQQFPDLHSELNLSSLELGDSALYFCASSVGRTDGYTFGSGTRLTVV.

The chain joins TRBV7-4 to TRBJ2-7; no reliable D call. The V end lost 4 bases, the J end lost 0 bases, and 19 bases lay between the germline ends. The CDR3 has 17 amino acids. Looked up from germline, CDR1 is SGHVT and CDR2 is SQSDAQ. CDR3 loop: CASSSTVIAHLSYEQYF. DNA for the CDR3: TGTGCCAGCAGCTCCACGGTCATCGCCCACCTCTCCTACGAGCAGTACTTC.

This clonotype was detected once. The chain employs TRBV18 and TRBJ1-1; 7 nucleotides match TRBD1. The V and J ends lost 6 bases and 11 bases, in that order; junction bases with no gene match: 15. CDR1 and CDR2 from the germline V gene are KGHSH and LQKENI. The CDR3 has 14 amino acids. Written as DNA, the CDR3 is TGTGCCAGCTCGCCTCTAATTGACAGGGAGTATGCTTTCTTT. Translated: CASSPLIDREYAFF.

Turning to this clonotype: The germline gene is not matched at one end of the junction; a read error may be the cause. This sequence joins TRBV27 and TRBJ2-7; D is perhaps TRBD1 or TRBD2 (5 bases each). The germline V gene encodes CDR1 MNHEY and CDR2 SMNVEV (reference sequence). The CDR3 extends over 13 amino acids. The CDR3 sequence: CVSSEGPYYEQYF. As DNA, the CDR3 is TGTGTCAGCAGTGAGGGACCATACTACGAGCAGTACTTC.

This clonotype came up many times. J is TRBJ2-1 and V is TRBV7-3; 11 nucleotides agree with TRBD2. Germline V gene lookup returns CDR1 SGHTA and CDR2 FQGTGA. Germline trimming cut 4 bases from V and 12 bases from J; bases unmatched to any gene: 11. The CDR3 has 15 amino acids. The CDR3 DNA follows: TGTGCCAGCAGCTATAGACTAGCGGGGCCACAAGGGCAGTTCTTC. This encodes CASSYRLAGPQGQFF. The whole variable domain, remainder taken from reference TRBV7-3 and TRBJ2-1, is GAGVSQTPSNKVTEKGKYVELRCDPISGHTALYWYRQSLGQGPEFLIYFQGTGAADDSGLPNDRFFAVRPEGSVSTLKIQRTERGDSAVYLCASSYRLAGPQGQFFGPGTRLTVL.

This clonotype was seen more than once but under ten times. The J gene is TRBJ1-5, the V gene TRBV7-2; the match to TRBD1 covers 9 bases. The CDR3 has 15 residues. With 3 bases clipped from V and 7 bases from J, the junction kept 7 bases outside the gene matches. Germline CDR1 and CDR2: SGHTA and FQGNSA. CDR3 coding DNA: TGTGCCAGCAGCTTCACAGGGGGCGCGAAGCAGCCCCAGCATTTT. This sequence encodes CASSFTGGAKQPQHF.

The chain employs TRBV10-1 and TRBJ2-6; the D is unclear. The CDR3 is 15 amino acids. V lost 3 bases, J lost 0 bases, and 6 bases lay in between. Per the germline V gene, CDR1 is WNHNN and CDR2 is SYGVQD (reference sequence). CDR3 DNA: TGCGCCAGCAGTGATGCATACTCTGGGGCCAACGTCCTGACTTTC. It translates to CASSDAYSGANVLTF.

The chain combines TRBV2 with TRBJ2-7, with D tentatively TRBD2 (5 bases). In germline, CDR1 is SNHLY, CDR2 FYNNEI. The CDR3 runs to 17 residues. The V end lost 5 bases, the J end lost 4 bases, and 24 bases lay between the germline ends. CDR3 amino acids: CASSHGLDDGAGYEQYV. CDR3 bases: TGTGCCAGCAGTCATGGACTGGATGATGGAGCAGGATACGAGCAGTACGTC.